This T cell receptor (beta chain) was observed in a study of T cells after yellow fever vaccination. The germline CDR1 and CDR2 sequences are LNHDA and SQIVND (reference sequence). The length of the CDR3 is 12 residues. V dropped 8 bases and J dropped 6; count of bases not matched to a gene: 4. 5'RACE template switching added a universal primer site and UMIs to TCR cDNA. TCRdb used MiXCR to reprocess the 5' RACE reads, holding one entry per CDR3 protein. The repertoire holds 250,000 to 350,000 distinct CDR3 sequences, approximately 4.3% seen once, with roughly a fifth in the top ten. This sample comprised PBMCs, obtained 15 days after the yellow fever booster vaccination. The V call is TRBV19, the J call TRBJ1-5; 7 bases map to TRBD1. The source of this sequence is a man between 18 and 29 years old who received the YFV17D yellow fever vaccine. CDR3 nucleotides: TGTGCCAGTCTGACAGGGAGTCAGCCCCAGCATTTT. Protein: CASLTGSQPQHF.